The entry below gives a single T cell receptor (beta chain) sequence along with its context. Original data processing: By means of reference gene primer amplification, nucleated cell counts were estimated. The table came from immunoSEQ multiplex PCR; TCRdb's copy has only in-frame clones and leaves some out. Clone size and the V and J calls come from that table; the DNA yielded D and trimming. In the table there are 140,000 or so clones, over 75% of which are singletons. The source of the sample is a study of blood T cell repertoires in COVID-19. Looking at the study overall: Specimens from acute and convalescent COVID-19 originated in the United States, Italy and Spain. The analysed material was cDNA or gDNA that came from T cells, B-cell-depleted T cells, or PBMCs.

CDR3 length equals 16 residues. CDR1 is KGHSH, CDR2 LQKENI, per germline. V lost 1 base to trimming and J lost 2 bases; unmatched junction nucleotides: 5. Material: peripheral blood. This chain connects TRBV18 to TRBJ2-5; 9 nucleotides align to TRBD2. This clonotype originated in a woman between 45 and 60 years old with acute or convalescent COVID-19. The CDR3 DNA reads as TGTGCCAGCTCACCACTTCCTAGCGGGACTCAAGAGACCCAGTACTTC. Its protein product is CASSPLPSGTQETQYF.